The rows below give T cell receptor beta chains drawn from one sample of a study of blood T cell repertoires in COVID-19. Using immunoSEQ multiplex PCR, the repertoire was profiled, and TCRdb retains in-frame clones only, with some absent. The sample gives just over 150,000 clones, 75% to 90% of which show up once; roughly 0.56% is in the top ten. Specimen: peripheral blood. All receptors come from a man aged 60 to 69 with acute or convalescent COVID-19. Both conserved end residues are part of each CDR3. The order of the fields is V gene, J gene, CDR3 protein.

>TRBV9|TRBJ2-1
CASSPRGSGTYNEQFF
>TRBV7-9|TRBJ2-1
CASSLPTRHEQFF
>TRBV29-1|TRBJ2-1
CSVGPTGRGTEQFF
>TRBV15|TRBJ1-6
CATSRDRGGNSPLHF
>TRBV5-1|TRBJ2-3
CASSSGTSLAQDTQYF
>TRBV11-2|TRBJ2-1
CASSLGQGAYNEQFF
>TRBV15|TRBJ2-1
CATSRALPERQFF
>TRBV9|TRBJ2-2
CASSVTRDGTGELFF
>TRBV5-4|TRBJ1-1
CASSSRQGEAFF
>TRBV5-1|TRBJ2-7
CASSESTGREQYF
>TRBV19|TRBJ1-4
CASSIQRLPNEKLFF
>TRBV5-8|TRBJ1-1
CASWRGPEAFF
>TRBV19|TRBJ1-1
CASSTPGQRTPEAFF
>TRBV18|TRBJ2-7
CASSPPGIGGNYEQYF
>TRBV3-1/TRBV3-2|TRBJ1-2
CASRRDPLDGYTF
>TRBV19|TRBJ1-5
CASSIRENQPQHF
>TRBV6-5|TRBJ1-1
CASSSPGQNTEAFF
>TRBV27|TRBJ1-3
CASRPLSSGNTIYF
>TRBV5-1|TRBJ2-3
CASSLRASGGTDTQYF
>TRBV19|TRBJ1-6
CASMGQGSSYNSPLHF
>TRBV21-1|TRBJ2-6
CASSKARSSGANVLTF
>TRBV7-2|TRBJ2-3
CASSLQAGAADTQYF
>TRBV7-9|TRBJ1-2
CASAYNGGAPYGYTF
>TRBV3-1/TRBV3-2|TRBJ2-7
CASSQGLAGRYSYEQYF
>TRBV4-1|TRBJ2-1
CASSQLTGDNEQFF
>TRBV7-8|TRBJ2-2
CASSPRTGANTGEPFF
>TRBV7-2|TRBJ2-5
CASSFDRGPQETQYF
>TRBV24-1|TRBJ2-7
CATQRESSYEQYF
>TRBV5-1|TRBJ1-1
CASSWRGTEAFF
>TRBV6-1|TRBJ1-4
CASNEGGGPYEKLFF
>TRBV5-5|TRBJ2-7
CASSLELLGSGQYF
>TRBV7-9|TRBJ2-7
CASTQGRTYEQYF
>TRBV7-3|TRBJ2-1
CASSLGRSTSGSRNEQFF
>TRBV5-4|TRBJ2-1
CASSPGLREQFF
>TRBV19|TRBJ1-5
CASKEDRREQPQHF
>TRBV5-1|TRBJ2-5
CASSPSGGPHETQYF
>TRBV18|TRBJ1-1
CASSAGQGNTEAFF
>TRBV2|TRBJ1-5
CARENLGAWSNQPQHF
>TRBV6-1|TRBJ2-3
CASSEGSGGQDTQYF
>TRBV6-2/TRBV6-3|TRBJ1-2
CASSTDRVGGYTF
>TRBV28|TRBJ1-5
CASTYGDSNQPQHF
>TRBV7-9|TRBJ2-1
CASSLVGGGQNEQFF
>TRBV6-2/TRBV6-3|TRBJ1-6
CASSSRQGDNSPLHF
>TRBV27|TRBJ1-4
CASSPQGGNEKLFF
>TRBV6-4|TRBJ2-5
CASSAEREETQYF
>TRBV7-2|TRBJ2-7
CASSLGVTRAYEQYF
>TRBV30|TRBJ1-2
CAWGNRGPFYGYTF
>TRBV19|TRBJ1-2
CASTETLDNYGYTF
>TRBV4-2|TRBJ1-2
CASSQVDRGPGYTF
>TRBV29-1|TRBJ1-5
CSVSDSLNQPQHF
>TRBV12-3/TRBV12-4|TRBJ1-1
CASSLSFTEAFF
>TRBV5-1|TRBJ2-7
CASSLRQGQTPYEQYF
>TRBV5-5|TRBJ1-2
CASSLAPANYGYTF
>TRBV29-1|TRBJ2-7
CSVDRGHEQYF
>TRBV28|TRBJ1-3
CASRTGQWVGNTIYF
>TRBV2|TRBJ2-3
CASDLRAGGPETQYF
>TRBV4-1|TRBJ2-6
CASSPGQATSGANVLTF
>TRBV9|TRBJ2-3
CASSVARASADTQYF
>TRBV5-1|TRBJ2-2
CASSLGTSNTGELFF